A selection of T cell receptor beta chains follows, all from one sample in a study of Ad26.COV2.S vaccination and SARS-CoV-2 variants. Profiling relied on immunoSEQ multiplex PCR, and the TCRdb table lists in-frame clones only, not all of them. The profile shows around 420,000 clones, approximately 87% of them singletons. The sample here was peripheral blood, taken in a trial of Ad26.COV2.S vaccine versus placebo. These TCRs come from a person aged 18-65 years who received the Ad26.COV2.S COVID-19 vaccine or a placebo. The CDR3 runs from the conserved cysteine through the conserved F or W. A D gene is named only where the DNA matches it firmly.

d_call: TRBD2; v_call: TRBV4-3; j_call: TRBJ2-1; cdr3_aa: CASSHGLAETYNEQFF
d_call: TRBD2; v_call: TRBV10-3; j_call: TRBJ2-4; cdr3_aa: CAISPSGGAKNIQYF
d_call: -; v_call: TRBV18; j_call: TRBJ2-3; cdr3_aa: CASSRAGYRTDTQYF
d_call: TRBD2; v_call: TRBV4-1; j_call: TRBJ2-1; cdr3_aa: CASSDRFIGGAYNEQFF
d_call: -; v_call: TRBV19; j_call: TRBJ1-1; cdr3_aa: CASSAAGGNTEAFF
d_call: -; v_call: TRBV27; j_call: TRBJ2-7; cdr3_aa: CASSLSTDYYEQYF
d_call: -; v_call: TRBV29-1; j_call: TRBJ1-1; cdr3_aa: CSVWEQNTEAFF
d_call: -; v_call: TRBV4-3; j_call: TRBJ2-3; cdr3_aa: CASSQALAHSTDTQYF
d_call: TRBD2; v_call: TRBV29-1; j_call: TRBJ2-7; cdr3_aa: CSVALAGRQYEQYF
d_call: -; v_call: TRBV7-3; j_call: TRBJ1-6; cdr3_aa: CASSSGPGAPLHF
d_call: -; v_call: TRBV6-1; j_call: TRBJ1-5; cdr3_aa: CATSETGNQPQHF
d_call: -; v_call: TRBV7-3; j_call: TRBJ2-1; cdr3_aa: CASSQGGGYNEQFF
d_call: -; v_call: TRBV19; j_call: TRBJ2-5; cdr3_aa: CASSSGRQETQYF
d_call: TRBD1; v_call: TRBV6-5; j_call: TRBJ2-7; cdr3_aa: CASEPGQGTREQYF
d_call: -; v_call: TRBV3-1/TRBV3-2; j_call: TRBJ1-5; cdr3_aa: CASSHGDSNQPQHF
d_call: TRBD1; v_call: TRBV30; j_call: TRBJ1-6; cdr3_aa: CAWSPEKGAYSPLHF
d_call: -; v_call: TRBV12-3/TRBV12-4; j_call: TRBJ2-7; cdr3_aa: CATGFGRGYEQYF
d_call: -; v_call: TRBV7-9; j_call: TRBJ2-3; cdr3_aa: CASSQGLGGGDTQYF
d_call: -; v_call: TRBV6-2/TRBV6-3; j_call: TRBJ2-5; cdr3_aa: CASSGSSGGWETQYF
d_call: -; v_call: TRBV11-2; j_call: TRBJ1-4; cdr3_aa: CASSLRRGEKLFF
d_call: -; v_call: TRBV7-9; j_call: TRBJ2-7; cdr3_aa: CASSFTKSEEQYF
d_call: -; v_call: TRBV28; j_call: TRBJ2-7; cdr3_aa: CASSLHRATYEQYF
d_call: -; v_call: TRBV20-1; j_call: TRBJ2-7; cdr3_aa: CSARSSYEQYF
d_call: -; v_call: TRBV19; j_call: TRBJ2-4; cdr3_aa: CASNLLGTDKNIQYF
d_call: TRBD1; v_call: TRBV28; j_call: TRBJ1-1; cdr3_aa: CASSSSALGTVNTEAFF
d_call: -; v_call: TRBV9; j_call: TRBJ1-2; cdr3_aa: CASSVQQGTKVGGYTF
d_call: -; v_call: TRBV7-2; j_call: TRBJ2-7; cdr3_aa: CASSLAGTGFHEQYF
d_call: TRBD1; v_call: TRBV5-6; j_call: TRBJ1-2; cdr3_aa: CASSDRVSGYTF
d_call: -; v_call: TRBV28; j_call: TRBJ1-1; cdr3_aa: CASTKVSAEAFF
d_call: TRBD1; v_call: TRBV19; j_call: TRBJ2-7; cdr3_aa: CASSRDRGTSTVEQYF
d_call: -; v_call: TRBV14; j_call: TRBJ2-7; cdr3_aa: CASSPSPVYEQYF
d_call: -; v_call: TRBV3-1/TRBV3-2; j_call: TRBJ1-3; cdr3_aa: CASSQVGQKANTIYF
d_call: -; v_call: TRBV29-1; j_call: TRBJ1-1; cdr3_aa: CSVWASGGSEAFF
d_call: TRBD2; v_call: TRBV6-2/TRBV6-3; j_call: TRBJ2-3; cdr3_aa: CASSSRLAGGDTQYF
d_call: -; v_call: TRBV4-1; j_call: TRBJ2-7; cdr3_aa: CASSQAAGFSYEQYF
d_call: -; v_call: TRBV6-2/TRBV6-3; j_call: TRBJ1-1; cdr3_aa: CASSDGRRQNTEAFF
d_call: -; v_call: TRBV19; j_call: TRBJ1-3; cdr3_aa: CASSTGPRGIYF
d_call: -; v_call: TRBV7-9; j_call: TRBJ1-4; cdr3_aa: CASSNGDATNEKLFF
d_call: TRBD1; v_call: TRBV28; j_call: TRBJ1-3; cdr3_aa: CASNSYRGRNTIYF
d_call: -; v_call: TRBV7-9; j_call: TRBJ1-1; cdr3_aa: CASSSGQMNTEAFF